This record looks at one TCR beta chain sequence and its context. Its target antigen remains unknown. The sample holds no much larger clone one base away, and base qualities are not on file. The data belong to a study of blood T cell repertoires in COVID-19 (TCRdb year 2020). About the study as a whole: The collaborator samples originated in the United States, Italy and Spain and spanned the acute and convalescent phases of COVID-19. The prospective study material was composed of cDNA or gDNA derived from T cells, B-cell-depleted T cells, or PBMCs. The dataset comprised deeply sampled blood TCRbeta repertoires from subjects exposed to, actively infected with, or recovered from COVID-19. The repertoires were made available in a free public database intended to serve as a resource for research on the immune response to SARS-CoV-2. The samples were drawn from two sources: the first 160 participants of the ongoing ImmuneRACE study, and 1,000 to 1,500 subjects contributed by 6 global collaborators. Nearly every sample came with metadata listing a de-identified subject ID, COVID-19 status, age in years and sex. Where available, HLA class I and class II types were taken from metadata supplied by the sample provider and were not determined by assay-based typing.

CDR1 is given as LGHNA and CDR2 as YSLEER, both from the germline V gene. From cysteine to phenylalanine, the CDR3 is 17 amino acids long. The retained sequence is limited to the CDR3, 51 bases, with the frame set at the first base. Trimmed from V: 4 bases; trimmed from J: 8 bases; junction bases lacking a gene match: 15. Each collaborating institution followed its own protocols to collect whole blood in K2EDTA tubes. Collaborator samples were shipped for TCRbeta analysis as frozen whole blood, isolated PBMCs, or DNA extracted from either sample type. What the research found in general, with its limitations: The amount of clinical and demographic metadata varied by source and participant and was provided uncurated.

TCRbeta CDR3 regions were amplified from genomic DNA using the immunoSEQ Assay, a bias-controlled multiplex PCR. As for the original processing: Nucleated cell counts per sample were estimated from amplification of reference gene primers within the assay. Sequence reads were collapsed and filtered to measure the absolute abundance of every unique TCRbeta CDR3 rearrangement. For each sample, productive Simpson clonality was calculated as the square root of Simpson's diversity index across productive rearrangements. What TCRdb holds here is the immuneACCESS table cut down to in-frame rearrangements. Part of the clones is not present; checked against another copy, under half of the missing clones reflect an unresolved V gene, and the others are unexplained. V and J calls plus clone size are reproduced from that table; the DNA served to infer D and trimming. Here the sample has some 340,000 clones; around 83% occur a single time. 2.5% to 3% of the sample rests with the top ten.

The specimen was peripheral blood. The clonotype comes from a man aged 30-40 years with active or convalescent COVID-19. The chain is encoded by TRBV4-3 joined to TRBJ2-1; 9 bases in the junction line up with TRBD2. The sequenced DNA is TGCGCCAGCAGCCGGCTGGGCGCGGGAGGGCTTGTTGATGAGCAGTTCTTC. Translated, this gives CASSRLGAGGLVDEQFF.